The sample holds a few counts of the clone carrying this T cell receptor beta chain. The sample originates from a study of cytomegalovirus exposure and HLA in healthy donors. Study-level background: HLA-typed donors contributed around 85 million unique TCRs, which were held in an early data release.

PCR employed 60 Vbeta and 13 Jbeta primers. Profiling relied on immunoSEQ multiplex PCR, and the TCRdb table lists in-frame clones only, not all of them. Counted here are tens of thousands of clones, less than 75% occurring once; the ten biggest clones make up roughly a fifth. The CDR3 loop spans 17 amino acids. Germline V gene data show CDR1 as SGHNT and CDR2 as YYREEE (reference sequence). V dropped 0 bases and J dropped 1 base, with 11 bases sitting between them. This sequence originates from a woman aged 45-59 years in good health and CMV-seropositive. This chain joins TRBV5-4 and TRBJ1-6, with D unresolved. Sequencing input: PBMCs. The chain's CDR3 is CASSLGGSRSYNSPLHF. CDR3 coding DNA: TGTGCCAGCAGCTTGGGAGGGTCCAGGTCCTATAATTCACCCCTCCACTTT.